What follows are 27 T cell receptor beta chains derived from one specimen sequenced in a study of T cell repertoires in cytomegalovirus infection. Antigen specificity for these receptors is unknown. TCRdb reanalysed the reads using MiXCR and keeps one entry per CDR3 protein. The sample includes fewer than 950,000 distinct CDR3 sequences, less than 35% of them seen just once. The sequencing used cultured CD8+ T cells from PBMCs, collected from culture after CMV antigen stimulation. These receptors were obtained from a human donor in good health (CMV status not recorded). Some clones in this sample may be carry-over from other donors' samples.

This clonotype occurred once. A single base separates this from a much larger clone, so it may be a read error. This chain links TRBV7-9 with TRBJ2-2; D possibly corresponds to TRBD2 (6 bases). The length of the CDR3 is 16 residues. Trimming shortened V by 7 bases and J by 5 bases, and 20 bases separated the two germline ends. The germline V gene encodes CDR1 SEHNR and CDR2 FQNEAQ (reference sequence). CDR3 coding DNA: TGTGCCAGCATCCCCGAGGCAGGACTATTAACCGGGGAGCTGTTTTTT. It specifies CASIPEAGLLTGELFF.

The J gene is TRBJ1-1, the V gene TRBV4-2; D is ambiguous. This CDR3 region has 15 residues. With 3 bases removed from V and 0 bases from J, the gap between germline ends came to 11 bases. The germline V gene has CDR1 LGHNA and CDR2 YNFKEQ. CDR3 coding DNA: TGTGCCAGCAGCCAGTGGGCGTCCATGAACACTGAAGCTTTCTTT. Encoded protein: CASSQWASMNTEAFF.

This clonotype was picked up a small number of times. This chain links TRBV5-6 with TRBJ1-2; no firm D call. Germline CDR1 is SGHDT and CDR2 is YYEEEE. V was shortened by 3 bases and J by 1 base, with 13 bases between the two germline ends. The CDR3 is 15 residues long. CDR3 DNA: TGTGCCAGCAGCTCCAGACGGACGGATAACTATGGCTACACCTTC. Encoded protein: CASSSRRTDNYGYTF.

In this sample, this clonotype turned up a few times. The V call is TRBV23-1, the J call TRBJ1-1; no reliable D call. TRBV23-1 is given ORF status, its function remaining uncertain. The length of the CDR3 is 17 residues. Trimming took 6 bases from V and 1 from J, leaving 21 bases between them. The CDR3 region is CASRFGHTFLENTEAFF. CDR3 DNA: TGCGCCAGCAGGTTCGGCCATACCTTTCTGGAGAACACTGAAGCTTTCTTT.

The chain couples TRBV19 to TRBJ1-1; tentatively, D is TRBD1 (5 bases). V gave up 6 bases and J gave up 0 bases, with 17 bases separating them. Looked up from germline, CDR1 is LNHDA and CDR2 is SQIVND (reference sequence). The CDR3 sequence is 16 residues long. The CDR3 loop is CASRVAGDRMNTEAFF. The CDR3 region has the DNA TGTGCCAGTAGGGTAGCGGGGGACCGTATGAACACTGAAGCTTTCTTT.

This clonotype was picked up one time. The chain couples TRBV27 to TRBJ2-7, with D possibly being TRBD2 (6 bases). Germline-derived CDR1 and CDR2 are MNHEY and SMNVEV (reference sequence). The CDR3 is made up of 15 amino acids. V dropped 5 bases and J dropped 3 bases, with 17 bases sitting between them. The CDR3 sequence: CASSPQEGRHYEQYF. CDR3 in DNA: TGTGCCAGCAGTCCCCAGGAGGGAAGACACTACGAGCAGTACTTC.

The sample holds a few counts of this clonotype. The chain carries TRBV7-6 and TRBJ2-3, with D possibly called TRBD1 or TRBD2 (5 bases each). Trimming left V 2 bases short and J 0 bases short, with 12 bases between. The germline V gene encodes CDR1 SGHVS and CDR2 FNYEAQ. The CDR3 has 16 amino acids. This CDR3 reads CASSLSRGGSTDTQYF. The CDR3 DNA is TGTGCCAGCAGCTTATCGCGTGGGGGAAGCACAGATACGCAGTATTTT.

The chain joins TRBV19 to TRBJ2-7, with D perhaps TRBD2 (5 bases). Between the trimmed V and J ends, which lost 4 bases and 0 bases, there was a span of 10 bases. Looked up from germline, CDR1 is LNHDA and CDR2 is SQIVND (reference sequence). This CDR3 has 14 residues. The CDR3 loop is CASSREPSSYEQYF. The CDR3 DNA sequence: TGTGCCAGTAGTAGGGAGCCATCCTCCTACGAGCAGTACTTC.

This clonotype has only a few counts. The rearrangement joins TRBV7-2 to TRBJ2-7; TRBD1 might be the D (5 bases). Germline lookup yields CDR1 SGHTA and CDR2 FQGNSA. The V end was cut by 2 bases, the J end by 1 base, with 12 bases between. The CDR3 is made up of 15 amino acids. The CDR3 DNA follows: TGTGCCAGCAGCTTATCTCCTCGACAGTCCTACGAGCAGTACTTC. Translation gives CASSLSPRQSYEQYF.

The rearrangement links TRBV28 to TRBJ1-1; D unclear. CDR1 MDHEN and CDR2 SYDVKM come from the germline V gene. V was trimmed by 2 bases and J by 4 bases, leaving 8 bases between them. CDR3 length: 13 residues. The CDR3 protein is CASSLTFVTEAFF. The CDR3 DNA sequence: TGTGCCAGCAGTTTAACGTTCGTCACTGAAGCTTTCTTT.

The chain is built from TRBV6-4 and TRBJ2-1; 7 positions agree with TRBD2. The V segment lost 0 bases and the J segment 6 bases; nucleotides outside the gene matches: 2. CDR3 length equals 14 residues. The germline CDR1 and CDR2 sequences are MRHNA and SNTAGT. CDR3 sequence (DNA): TGTGCCAGCAGTGACTCGATAGCGGGCAATGAGCAGTTCTTC. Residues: CASSDSIAGNEQFF.

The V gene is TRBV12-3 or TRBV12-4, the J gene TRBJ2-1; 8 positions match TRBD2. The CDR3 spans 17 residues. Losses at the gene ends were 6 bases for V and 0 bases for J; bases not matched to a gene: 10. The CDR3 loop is CASSPGGAFPSYNEQFF. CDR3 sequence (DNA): TGTGCCAGCAGCCCCGGGGGGGCCTTCCCCTCCTACAATGAGCAGTTCTTC.

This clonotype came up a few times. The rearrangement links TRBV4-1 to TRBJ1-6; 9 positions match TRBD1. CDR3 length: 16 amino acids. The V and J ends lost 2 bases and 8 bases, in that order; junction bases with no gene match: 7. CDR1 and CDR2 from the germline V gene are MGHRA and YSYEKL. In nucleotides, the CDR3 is TGCGCCAGCAGCCAAATACAGGGGGCGGATGATTCACCCCTCCACTTT. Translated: CASSQIQGADDSPLHF.

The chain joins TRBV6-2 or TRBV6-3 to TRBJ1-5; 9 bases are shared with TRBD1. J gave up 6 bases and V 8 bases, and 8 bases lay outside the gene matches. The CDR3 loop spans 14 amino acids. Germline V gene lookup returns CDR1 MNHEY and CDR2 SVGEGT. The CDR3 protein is CASGWGQGSQPQHF. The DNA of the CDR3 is TGTGCCAGCGGTTGGGGACAGGGTAGTCAGCCCCAGCATTTT.

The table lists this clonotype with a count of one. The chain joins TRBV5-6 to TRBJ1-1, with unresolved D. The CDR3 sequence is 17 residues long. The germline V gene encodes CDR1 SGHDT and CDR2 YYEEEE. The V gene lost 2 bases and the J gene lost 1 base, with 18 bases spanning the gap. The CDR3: CASSLNNPGMENTEAFF. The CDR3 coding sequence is TGTGCCAGCAGCTTAAATAATCCGGGGATGGAGAACACTGAAGCTTTCTTT.

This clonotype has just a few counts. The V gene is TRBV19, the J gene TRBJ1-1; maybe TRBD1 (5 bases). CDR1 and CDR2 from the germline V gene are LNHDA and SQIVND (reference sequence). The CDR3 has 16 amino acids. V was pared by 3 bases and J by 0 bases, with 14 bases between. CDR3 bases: TGTGCCAGTAGTATGGGCCGACAGAGACTGAACACTGAAGCTTTCTTT. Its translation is CASSMGRQRLNTEAFF.

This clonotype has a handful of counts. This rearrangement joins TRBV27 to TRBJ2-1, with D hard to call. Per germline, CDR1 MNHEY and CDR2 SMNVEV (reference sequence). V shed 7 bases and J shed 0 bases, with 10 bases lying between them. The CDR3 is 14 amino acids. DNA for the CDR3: TGTGCCAGCACCTGGAGCAGCTCCTACAATGAGCAGTTCTTC. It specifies CASTWSSSYNEQFF.

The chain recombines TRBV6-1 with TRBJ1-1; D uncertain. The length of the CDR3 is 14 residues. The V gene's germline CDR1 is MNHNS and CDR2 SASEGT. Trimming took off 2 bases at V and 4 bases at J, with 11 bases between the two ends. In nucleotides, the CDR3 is TGTGCCAGCAGTGAAAAGGAATTAGTCACTGAAGCTTTCTTT. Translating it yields CASSEKELVTEAFF.

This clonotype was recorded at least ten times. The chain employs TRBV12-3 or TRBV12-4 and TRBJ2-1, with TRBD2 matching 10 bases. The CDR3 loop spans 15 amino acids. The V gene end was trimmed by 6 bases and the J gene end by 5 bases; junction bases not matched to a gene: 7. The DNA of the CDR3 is TGTGCCAGCAGCCTAACGCTAGCGGGGGACAATGAGCAGTTCTTC. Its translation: CASSLTLAGDNEQFF.

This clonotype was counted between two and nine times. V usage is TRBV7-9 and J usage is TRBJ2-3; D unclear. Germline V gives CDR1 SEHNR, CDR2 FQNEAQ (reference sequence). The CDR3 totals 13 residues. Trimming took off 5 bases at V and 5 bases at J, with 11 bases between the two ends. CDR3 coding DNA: TGTGCCAGCAGCGGCGTGGTGGTAGATACGCAGTATTTT. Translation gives CASSGVVVDTQYF.

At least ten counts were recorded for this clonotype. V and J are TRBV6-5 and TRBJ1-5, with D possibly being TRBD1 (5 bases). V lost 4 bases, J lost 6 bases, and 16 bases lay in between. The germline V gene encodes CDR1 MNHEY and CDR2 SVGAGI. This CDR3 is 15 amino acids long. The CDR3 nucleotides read TGTGCCAGCAGTTCGCAAGGAGGGGCGGGTCAGCCCCAGCATTTT. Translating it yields CASSSQGGAGQPQHF.

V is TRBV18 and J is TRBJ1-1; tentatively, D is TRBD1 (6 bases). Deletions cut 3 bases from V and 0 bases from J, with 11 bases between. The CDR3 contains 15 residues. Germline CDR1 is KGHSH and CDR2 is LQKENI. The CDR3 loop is CASSPDSYLNTEAFF. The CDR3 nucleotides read TGTGCCAGCTCACCGGACAGCTACCTGAACACTGAAGCTTTCTTT. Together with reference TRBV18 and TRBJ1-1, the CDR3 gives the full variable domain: NAGVMQNPRHLVRRRGQEARLRCSPMKGHSHVYWYRQLPEEGLKFMVYLQKENIIDESGMPKERFSAEFPKEGPSILRIQQVVRGDSAAYFCASSPDSYLNTEAFFGQGTRLTVV.

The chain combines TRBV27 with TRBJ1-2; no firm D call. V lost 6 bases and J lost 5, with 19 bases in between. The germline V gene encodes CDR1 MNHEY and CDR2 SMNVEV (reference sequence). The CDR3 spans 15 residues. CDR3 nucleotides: TGTGCCAGCAGCCACAATAGGGTAATGAGATATGGCTACACCTTC. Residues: CASSHNRVMRYGYTF.

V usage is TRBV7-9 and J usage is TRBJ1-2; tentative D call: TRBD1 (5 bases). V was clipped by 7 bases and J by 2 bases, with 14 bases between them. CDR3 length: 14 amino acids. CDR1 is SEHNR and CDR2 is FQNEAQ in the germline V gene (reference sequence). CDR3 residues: CASTGDPRNYGYTF. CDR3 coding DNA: TGTGCCAGCACTGGGGACCCGAGGAACTATGGCTACACCTTC.

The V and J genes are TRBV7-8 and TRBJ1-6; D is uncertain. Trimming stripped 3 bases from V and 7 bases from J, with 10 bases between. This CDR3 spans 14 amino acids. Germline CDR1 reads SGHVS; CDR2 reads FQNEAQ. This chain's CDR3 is CASSFFVGNSPLHF. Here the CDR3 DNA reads TGTGCCAGCAGCTTCTTTGTTGGGAATTCACCCCTCCACTTT.

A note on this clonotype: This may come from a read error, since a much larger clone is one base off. The CDR3 DNA reads TGTGCCAGCAGCTTGACAGAGGGAGGCAATCAGCCCCAGCATTTT. It is translated as CASSLTEGGNQPQHF. V and J are TRBV7-2 and TRBJ1-5; TRBD1 might be the D (5 bases). The germline gives CDR1 SGHTA, CDR2 FQGNSA. Trimming removed 3 bases at V and 2 bases at J, with 11 bases between. This CDR3 region has 15 residues.

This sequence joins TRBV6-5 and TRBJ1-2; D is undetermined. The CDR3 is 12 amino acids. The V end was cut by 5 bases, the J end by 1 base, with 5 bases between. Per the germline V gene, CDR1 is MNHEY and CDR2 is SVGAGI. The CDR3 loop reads CASSGDNYGYTF. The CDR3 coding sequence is TGTGCCAGCAGTGGCGATAACTATGGCTACACCTTC.